This T cell receptor beta chain came from a study of T-cell reconstitution after alpha-beta-depleted transplantation in children. Whole-study findings and limits: Expanded graft clones, several hundred of them, were reportedly the source of alpha-beta T cells about two months after transplant. The high TCRbeta diversity at day 60 in some patients came from surviving recipient T cells and thymic progenitors. At the one-year point after transplant, T-cell counts and TCRbeta diversity were found to come mostly from T cells that had been newly produced.

Unique molecular identifiers were built into the TCRbeta library. TCRdb reanalysed the PCR reads using MiXCR and keeps one entry per CDR3 protein. The sample has roughly 670,000 distinct CDR3 sequences, under 15% seen once. This clonotype was found many times. Its antigen is currently unknown. This clonotype originated in a girl aged 2 to 10 with congenital amegakaryocytic thrombocytopenia, due to receive a stem cell transplant. The specimen comprised PBMCs, sampled before TCRalphabeta/CD19-depleted stem cell transplant.

The CDR3 DNA reads TGTGCCATCAGTGAGCCGGTGGCGGGACTAGCGGGAGACGAGCAGTTCTTC. Translation gives CAISEPVAGLAGDEQFF. The chain is built from TRBV10-3 and TRBJ2-1; 14 bases match TRBD2. Germline V lookup: CDR1 ENHRY, CDR2 SYGVKD. V was clipped by 2 bases and J by 10 bases; unmatched bases: 10. The CDR3 spans 17 residues.